The rows below give T cell receptor beta chains drawn from one sample of a study of T cell clusters in autoimmune cytopenias. One entry per CDR3 protein, without DNA, is what TCRdb gives after re-calling the multiplex PCR reads. Its table records more than 5,500 distinct CDR3 sequences. These sequences were also reported in another study, on T cell repertoires in aging, cancer and after chemotherapy.

The sequencing sample was made of peripheral blood. The receptors originated from a human donor in good health. CDR3s include the opening cysteine and the closing phenylalanine or tryptophan. The size of a clone is reported for some rows only, either as once, few or many, or as a class for expanded clones.

size,V,length,J,CDR3
medium-sized,TRBV6-2/TRBV6-3,14,TRBJ2-3,CASSYWKTGDTQYF
NA,TRBV5-6,15,TRBJ2-7,CASSPNRTHTYEQYF
NA,TRBV30,15,TRBJ1-3,CAWSVSAGSGNTIYF
medium-sized,TRBV6-1,13,TRBJ2-1,CASMWFRGNEQFF
medium-sized,TRBV6-1,14,TRBJ1-6,CASSPAGYNSPLHF
NA,TRBV27,14,TRBJ1-5,CASSRGQANQPQHF
NA,TRBV20-1,11,TRBJ1-3,CSASFGNTIYF
medium-sized,TRBV5-4,16,TRBJ2-2,CASSLRTSGNTGELFF
medium-sized,TRBV30,15,TRBJ2-2,CAWNKRGADTGELFF
medium-sized,TRBV12-3/TRBV12-4,13,TRBJ2-1,CASNKGAGSEQFF
NA,TRBV24-1,15,TRBJ1-2,CATSDWGGLNYGYTF
medium-sized,TRBV6-6,13,TRBJ2-3,CASSRLGGDTQYF
NA,TRBV5-6,12,TRBJ1-2,CASSLIDYGYTF
medium-sized,TRBV29-1,14,TRBJ2-3,CSVERGLARDTQYF
NA,TRBV12-3/TRBV12-4,13,TRBJ1-1,CASSHRDSLEAFF
NA,TRBV12-3/TRBV12-4,13,TRBJ2-5,CASRGGAERAQYF
medium-sized,TRBV6-2/TRBV6-3,15,TRBJ2-3,CASSYSTPSTDTQYF
medium-sized,TRBV29-1,12,TRBJ1-5,CSAGNSNQPQHF
NA,TRBV19,16,TRBJ2-1,CASSPSSGLSYNEQFF
NA,TRBV12-3/TRBV12-4,15,TRBJ1-2,CASSSRDRGSYGYTF
NA,TRBV12-3/TRBV12-4,14,TRBJ2-1,CASSLALSYNEQFF
NA,TRBV7-2,11,TRBJ2-1,CASGGGNEQFF
medium-sized,TRBV5-4,15,TRBJ2-1,CASSSVSTGPPQQFF
NA,TRBV5-4,15,TRBJ2-2,CASSLATSHEGELFF
NA,TRBV6-5,14,TRBJ2-3,CASSPGGVTDTQYF
medium-sized,TRBV19,13,TRBJ1-1,CASNRGHGSEAFF
medium-sized,TRBV6-5,14,TRBJ1-5,CASRETGTAQPQHF
NA,TRBV6-5,14,TRBJ2-7,CASLPRGQSYEQYF
medium-sized,TRBV13,16,TRBJ2-1,CASSGPSVGDYNEQFF
NA,TRBV6-1,15,TRBJ2-5,CASTSGRGPGETQYF
NA,TRBV19,16,TRBJ1-1,CASRIGDRGRGTEAFF
NA,TRBV12-3/TRBV12-4,13,TRBJ2-1,CASSQAAGNEQFF
medium-sized,TRBV5-6,14,TRBJ1-6,CASSWGQGDSPLHF
NA,TRBV6-2/TRBV6-3,16,TRBJ2-7,CASSSSYSSGSYEQYF
NA,TRBV6-5,16,TRBJ1-1,CASSYFSQGSNTEAFF
NA,TRBV30,15,TRBJ1-2,CAWSSRAGKGSGYTF
medium-sized,TRBV12-3/TRBV12-4,14,TRBJ2-2,CASSNRGMTGELFF
medium-sized,TRBV5-4,12,TRBJ2-3,CASSATPDTQYF
NA,TRBV19,14,TRBJ1-6,CASSLRGGNSPLHF
medium-sized,TRBV27,11,TRBJ2-1,CASRGRAEQFF
large,TRBV29-1,12,TRBJ2-5,CSVVSGQETQYF
NA,TRBV19,14,TRBJ1-1,CASSGGAGYTEAFF
NA,TRBV6-1,17,TRBJ2-6,CASGRTGGFSGANVLTF
NA,TRBV6-5,16,TRBJ1-1,CASSSGGAPSNTEAFF
NA,TRBV19,14,TRBJ1-1,CASSIPGLTGEAFF
NA,TRBV19,14,TRBJ2-4,CASSRGTSGDIQYF
medium-sized,TRBV27,14,TRBJ2-7,CASGGGSAWNEQYF
NA,TRBV24-1,15,TRBJ1-5,CATSDGPGSNQPQHF
medium-sized,TRBV12-3/TRBV12-4,12,TRBJ1-5,CAIRRGNQPQHF
NA,TRBV6-6,14,TRBJ1-4,CASSRPPPNEKLFF